This is a list of T cell receptor beta chains from one sample in a study of spatial heterogeneity in lung cancer. TCRdb recomputed calls from the 5' RACE reads with MiXCR, one row per CDR3 protein. The sample holds 15,000 to 20,000 distinct CDR3 sequences, about 19% seen once. The sample consisted of PBMCs, taken at follow-up. The receptor source for this set is a male donor with early-stage non-small cell lung cancer. The CDR3 runs from the conserved cysteine through the conserved F or W. The order of the fields is V gene, D gene, clone size, J gene, CDR3 DNA, CDR3 protein. D genes are given only for firm matches. Clone size is given for some rows only: seen once, a few or many times, or a class if the clone is expanded.

TRBV19	.	many	TRBJ2-1	TGTGCCAGTACCGAGACGGGTGAGCAGTTCTTC	CASTETGEQFF
TRBV28	.	many	TRBJ1-1	TGTGCCAGCAGTTTTTACTCAACACAGGGCACTGAAGCTTTCTTT	CASSFYSTQGTEAFF
TRBV27	.	.	TRBJ2-5	TGTGCCAGCAGTTCCCAGTCGGGAAAGTACCAAGAGACCCAGTACTTC	CASSSQSGKYQETQYF
TRBV6-2/TRBV6-3	.	medium-sized	TRBJ2-1	TGTGCCAGCAGTTACAGCTCCCACAATGAGCAGTTCTTC	CASSYSSHNEQFF
TRBV11-3	.	medium-sized	TRBJ2-2	TGTGCCAGCAGCTTAGAGGCCGACGGGCTGTTTTTT	CASSLEADGLFF
TRBV9	.	few	TRBJ2-5	TGTGCCAGCAGCGTAGTCACAGGGGAGGCTCAAGAGACCCAGTACTTC	CASSVVTGEAQETQYF
TRBV7-2	.	few	TRBJ2-3	TGTGCCAGCAGCTTACTGGGACCTAACCCAGATACGCAGTATTTT	CASSLLGPNPDTQYF
TRBV4-1	.	.	TRBJ2-7	TGCGCCAGCAGCCAAGTAAGCACAGGCAACTACGAGCAGTACTTC	CASSQVSTGNYEQYF
TRBV4-3	.	many	TRBJ1-4	TGCGCCAGCAGCCAAGATGTCCGGGGAACTAATGAAAAACTGTTTTTT	CASSQDVRGTNEKLFF
TRBV6-2/TRBV6-3	TRBD1	.	TRBJ2-3	TGTGCCAGCAGTTACCTAGGACAGGTCTTAGTCAAGCCGCGAGATACGCAGTATTTT	CASSYLGQVLVKPRDTQYF
TRBV4-3	TRBD1	few	TRBJ2-7	TGCGCCAGCACACCGGGACAGGGGTCCTACGAGCAGTACTTC	CASTPGQGSYEQYF
TRBV19	.	.	TRBJ2-2	TGTGCCACCAACCCCAGTGCTTTGAACACCGGGGAGCTGTTTTTT	CATNPSALNTGELFF
TRBV9	TRBD1	few	TRBJ2-3	TGTGCCAGCAGCGATGGGACAGGGCTCAAGTTTCGCACAGATACGCAGTATTTT	CASSDGTGLKFRTDTQYF
TRBV11-2	.	.	TRBJ2-2	TGTGCCAGCAGCTTAGATCGGCAAGGGACCTACACCGGGGAGCTGTTTTTT	CASSLDRQGTYTGELFF
TRBV5-4	.	.	TRBJ2-1	TGTGCCAGCAGCTCGACAGACCCCACGAATGAGCAGTTCTTC	CASSSTDPTNEQFF
TRBV12-3/TRBV12-4	.	few	TRBJ1-1	TGTGCCAGCAGTTTGCTGAACACTGAAGCTTTCTTT	CASSLLNTEAFF
TRBV6-5	TRBD1	.	TRBJ1-5	TGTGCCAGCAGTTACGGGACAGGGGTATCACCCCAGCATTTT	CASSYGTGVSPQHF
TRBV7-2	.	once	TRBJ1-1	TGTGCCAGCACCCTTTTCAGGGGTCTGAACACTGAAGCTTTCTTT	CASTLFRGLNTEAFF
TRBV5-6	TRBD1	.	TRBJ2-7	TGTGCCAGCAGCTCAACCGGCAGGGGGTACGAGCAGTACTTC	CASSSTGRGYEQYF
TRBV4-3	.	many	TRBJ1-6	TGCGCCAGCAGCCAAGACCATCGTAGCGGGTCCGGATCACCCCTCCACTTT	CASSQDHRSGSGSPLHF
TRBV19	TRBD1	.	TRBJ2-7	TGTGCCAGTAGTATACGGGGACAGGGGGGGCGGCAGTACTTC	CASSIRGQGGRQYF
TRBV6-6	.	medium-sized	TRBJ1-2	TGTGCCATCAGAACAGGATTCGGCTACACCTTC	CAIRTGFGYTF
TRBV9	.	many	TRBJ1-3	TGTGCCAGCAGCGTAGATCGGGTCAACACCATATATTTT	CASSVDRVNTIYF
TRBV20-1	.	medium-sized	TRBJ1-4	TGCAGTGCTAGAGCGACAGCAACTAATGAAAAACTGTTTTTT	CSARATATNEKLFF
TRBV6-1	.	.	TRBJ2-4	TGTGCCAGCAGTTCGGACGAAAACATTCAGTACTTC	CASSSDENIQYF